This TCR beta chain derives from a study of T cell changes during pregnancy in multiple sclerosis. This table comes from immunoSEQ multiplex PCR, and its TCRdb copy is limited to in-frame clones, with some not included. The repertoire holds around 40,000 clones, with 90% as singletons. This CDR3 spans 13 amino acids. With V trimmed by 4 bases and J by 2 bases, 2 bases remained unmatched. Germline V CDR1 and CDR2: SGHDN, FVKESK. V is TRBV14 and J is TRBJ2-7, with 7 bases that match TRBD2. This sample comprised CD4+ T cells from peripheral blood mononuclear cells, obtained in the first trimester of pregnancy. This TCR was sampled from a female donor in good health, enrolled as a control in a pregnancy study. The CDR3 nucleotides are TGTGCCAGCAGCCGCGGACTAGCCTACGAGCAGTACTTC. Translating gives CASSRGLAYEQYF. The full variable domain, with the rest looked up from reference TRBV14 and TRBJ2-7, is EAGVTQFPSHSVIEKGQTVTLRCDPISGHDNLYWYRRVMGKEIKFLLHFVKESKQDESGMPNNRFLAERTGGTYSTLKVQPAELEDSGVYFCASSRGLAYEQYFGPGTRLTVT.